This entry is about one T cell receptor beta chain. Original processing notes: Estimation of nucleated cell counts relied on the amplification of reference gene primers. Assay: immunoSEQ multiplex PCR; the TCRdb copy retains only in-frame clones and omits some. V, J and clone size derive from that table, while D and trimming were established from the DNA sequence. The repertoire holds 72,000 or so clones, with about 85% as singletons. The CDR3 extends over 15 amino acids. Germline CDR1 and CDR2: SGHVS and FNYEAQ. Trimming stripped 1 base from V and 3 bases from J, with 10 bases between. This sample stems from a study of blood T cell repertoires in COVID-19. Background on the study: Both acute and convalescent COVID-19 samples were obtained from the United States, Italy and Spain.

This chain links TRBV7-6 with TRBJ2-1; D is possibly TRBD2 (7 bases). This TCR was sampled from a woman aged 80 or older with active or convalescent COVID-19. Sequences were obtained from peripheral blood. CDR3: CASSLEGGLYNEQFF. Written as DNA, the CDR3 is TGTGCCAGCAGCTTAGAGGGGGGGCTCTACAATGAGCAGTTCTTC.